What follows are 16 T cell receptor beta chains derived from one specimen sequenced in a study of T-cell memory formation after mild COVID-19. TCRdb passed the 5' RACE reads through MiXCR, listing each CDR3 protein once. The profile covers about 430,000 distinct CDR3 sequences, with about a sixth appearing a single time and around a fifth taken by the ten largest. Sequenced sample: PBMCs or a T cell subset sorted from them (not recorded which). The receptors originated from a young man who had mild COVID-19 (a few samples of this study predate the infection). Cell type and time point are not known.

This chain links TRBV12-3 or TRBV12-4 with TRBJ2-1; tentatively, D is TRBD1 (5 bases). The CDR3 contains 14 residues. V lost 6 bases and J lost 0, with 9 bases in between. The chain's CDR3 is CASSDSSSYNEQFF. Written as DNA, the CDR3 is TGTGCCAGCAGCGACAGTAGCTCCTACAATGAGCAGTTCTTC.

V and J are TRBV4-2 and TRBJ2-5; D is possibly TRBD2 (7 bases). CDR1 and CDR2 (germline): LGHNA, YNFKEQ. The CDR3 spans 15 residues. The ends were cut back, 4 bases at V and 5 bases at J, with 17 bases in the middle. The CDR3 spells CASSRTGGPGETQYF. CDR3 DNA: TGTGCCAGCAGCCGGACCGGGGGGCCGGGGGAGACCCAGTACTTC.

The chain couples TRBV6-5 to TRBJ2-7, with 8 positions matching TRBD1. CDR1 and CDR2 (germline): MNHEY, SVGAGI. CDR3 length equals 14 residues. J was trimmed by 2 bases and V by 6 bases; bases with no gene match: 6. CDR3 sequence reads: CASSPTGAPYEQYV. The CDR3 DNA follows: TGTGCCAGCAGCCCGACAGGGGCACCCTACGAGCAGTACGTC.

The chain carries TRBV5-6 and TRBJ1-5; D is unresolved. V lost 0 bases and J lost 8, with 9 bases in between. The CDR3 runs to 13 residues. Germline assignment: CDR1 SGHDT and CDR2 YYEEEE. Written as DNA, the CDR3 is TGTGCCAGCAGCTTGGGGGCTGCTGAGCCCCAGCATTTT. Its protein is CASSLGAAEPQHF.

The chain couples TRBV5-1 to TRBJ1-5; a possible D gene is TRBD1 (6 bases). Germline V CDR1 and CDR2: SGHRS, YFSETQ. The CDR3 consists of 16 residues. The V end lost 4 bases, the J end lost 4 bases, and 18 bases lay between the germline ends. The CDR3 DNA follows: TGCGCCAGCAGCGCCGGACAGTTTCTCCCAAATCAGCCCCAGCATTTT. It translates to CASSAGQFLPNQPQHF.

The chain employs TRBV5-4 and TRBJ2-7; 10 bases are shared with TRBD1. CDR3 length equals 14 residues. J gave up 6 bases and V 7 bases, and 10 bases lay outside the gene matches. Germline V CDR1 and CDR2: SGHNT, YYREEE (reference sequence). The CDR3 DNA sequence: TGTGCCAGCGAAAAGGGACAGGGGTTAGGCGAGCAGTACTTC. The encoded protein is CASEKGQGLGEQYF.

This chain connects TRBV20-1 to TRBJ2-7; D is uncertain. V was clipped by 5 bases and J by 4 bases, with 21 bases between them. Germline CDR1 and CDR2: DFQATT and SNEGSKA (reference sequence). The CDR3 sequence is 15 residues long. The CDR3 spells CSAENVGDSLYEQYF. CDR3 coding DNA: TGCAGTGCTGAGAACGTTGGTGACTCCCTTTACGAGCAGTACTTC.

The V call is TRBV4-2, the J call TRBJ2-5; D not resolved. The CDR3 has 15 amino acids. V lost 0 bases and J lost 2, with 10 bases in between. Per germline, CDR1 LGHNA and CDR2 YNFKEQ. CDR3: CASSQDWMNQETQYF. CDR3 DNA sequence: TGTGCCAGCAGCCAAGACTGGATGAATCAAGAGACCCAGTACTTC.

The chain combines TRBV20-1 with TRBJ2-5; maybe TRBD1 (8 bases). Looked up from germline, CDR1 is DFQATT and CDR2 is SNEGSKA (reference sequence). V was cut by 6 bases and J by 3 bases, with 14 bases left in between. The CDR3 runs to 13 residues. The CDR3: CSARTGREETQYF. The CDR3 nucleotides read TGCAGTGCACGGACAGGGAGGGAAGAGACCCAGTACTTC.

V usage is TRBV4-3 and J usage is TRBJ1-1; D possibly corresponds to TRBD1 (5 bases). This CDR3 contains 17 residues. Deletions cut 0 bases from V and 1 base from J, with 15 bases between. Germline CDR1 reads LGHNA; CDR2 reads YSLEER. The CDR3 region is CASSQDSGGVGNTEAFF. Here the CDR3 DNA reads TGCGCCAGCAGCCAAGATTCAGGAGGGGTCGGGAACACTGAAGCTTTCTTT.

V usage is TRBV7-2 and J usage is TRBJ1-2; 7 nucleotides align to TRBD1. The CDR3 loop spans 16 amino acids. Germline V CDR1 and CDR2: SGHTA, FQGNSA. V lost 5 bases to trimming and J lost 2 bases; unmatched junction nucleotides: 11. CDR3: CASSAQYRGSNYGYTF. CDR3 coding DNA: TGTGCCAGCAGCGCACAATACAGGGGCAGCAACTATGGCTACACCTTC.

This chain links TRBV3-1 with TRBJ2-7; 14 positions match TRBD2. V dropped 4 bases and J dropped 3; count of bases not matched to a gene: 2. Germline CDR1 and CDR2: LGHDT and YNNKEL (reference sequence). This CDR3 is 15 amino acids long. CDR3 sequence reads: CASSPGTSGGYEQYV. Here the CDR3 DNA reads TGTGCCAGCAGCCCCGGGACTAGCGGGGGCTACGAGCAGTACGTC.

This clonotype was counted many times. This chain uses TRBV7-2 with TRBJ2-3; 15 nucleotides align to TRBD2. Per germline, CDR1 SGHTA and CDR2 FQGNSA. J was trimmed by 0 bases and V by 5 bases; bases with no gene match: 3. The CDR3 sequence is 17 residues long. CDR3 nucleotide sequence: TGTGCCAGCAGCCCAGGACTAGCGGGGGGGAGCACAGATACGCAGTATTTT. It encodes CASSPGLAGGSTDTQYF.

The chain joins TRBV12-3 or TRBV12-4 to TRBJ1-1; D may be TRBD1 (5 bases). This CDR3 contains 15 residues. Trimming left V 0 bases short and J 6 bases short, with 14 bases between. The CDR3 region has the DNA TGTGCCAGCAGTTTAGCCGGGGCCCCGACGTCTGAAGCTTTCTTT. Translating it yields CASSLAGAPTSEAFF.

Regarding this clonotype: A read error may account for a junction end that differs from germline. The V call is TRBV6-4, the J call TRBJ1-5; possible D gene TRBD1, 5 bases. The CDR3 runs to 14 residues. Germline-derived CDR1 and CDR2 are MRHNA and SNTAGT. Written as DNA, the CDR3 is TGTGCCAGCAGTGATTCAGGGTCAAATCAGCCCAAGCATTTT. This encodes CASSDSGSNQPKHF.

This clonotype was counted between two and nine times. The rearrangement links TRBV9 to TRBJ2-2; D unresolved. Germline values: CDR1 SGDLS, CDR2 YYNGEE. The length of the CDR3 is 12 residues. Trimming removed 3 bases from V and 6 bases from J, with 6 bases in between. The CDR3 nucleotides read TGTGCCAGCAGCGGGGGATCCGGGGAGCTGTTTTTT. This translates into CASSGGSGELFF.